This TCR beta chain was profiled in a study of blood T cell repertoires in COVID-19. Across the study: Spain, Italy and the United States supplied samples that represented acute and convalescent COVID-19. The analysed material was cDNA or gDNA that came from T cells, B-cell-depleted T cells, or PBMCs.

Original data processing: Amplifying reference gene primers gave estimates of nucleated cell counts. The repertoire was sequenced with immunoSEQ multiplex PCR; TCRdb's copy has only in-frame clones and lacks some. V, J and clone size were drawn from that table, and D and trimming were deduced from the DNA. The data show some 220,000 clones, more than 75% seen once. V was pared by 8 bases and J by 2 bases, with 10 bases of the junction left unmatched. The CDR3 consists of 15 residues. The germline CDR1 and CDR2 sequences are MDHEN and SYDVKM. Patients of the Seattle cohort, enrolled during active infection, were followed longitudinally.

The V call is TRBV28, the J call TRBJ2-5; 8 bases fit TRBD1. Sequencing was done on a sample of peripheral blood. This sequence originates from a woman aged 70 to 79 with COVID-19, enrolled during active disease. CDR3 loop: CASRSPQGAQETQYF. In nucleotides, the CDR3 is TGTGCCAGCCGGAGTCCTCAGGGGGCACAAGAGACCCAGTACTTC.